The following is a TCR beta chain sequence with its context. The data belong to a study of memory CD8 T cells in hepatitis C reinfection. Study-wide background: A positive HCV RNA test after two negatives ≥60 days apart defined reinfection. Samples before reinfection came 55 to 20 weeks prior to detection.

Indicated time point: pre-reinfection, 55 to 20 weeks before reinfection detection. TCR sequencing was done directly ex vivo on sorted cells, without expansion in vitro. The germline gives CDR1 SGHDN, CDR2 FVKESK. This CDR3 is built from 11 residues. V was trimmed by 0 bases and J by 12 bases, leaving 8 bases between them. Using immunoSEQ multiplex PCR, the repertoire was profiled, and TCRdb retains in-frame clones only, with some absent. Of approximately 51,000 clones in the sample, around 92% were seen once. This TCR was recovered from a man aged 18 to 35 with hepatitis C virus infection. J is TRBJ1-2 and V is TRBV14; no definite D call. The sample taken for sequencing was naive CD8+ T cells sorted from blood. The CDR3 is CASSQESRDTF. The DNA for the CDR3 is TGTGCCAGCAGCCAAGAGTCCCGAGACACCTTC.